Presented here are 15 T cell receptor beta chains from one specimen sequenced in a study of cytomegalovirus exposure and HLA in healthy donors. Clones were read by immunoSEQ multiplex PCR, and TCRdb kept only the in-frame ones, dropping some. The sample contains fewer than 200,000 clones, approximately 86% of which appear only once. Sequencing was done on a sample of PBMCs. The receptors come from a woman younger than 30 in good health and CMV-seronegative.

This clone appeared once. The J gene is TRBJ2-1, the V gene TRBV15, with 9 bases lining up with TRBD1. The CDR3 contains 17 residues. The germline V gene has CDR1 LNHNV and CDR2 YYDKDF (reference sequence). Unmatched junction bases numbered 10, after V lost 1 base and J lost 6 bases. This chain's CDR3 is CATSRGGGTGQGNEQFF. In nucleotides, the CDR3 is TGTGCCACCAGCAGAGGAGGTGGGACAGGGCAAGGCAATGAGCAGTTCTTC. The complete variable domain, with remaining parts taken from reference TRBV15 and TRBJ2-1, reads DAMVIQNPRYQVTQFGKPVTLSCSQTLNHNVMYWYQQKSSQAPKLLFHYYDKDFNNEADTPDNFQSRRPNTSFCFLDIRSPGLGDTAMYLCATSRGGGTGQGNEQFFGPGTRLTVL.

The V and J genes are TRBV4-2 and TRBJ1-5, with D possibly matching TRBD1 (6 bases). This CDR3 spans 17 amino acids. Germline CDR1 is LGHNA and CDR2 is YNFKEQ. V was shortened by 0 bases and J by 2 bases, with 14 bases between the two germline ends. The CDR3 here is CASSQEISGGGNQPQHF. CDR3 in DNA: TGTGCCAGCAGCCAAGAAATTTCGGGGGGCGGCAATCAGCCCCAGCATTTT.

This chain connects TRBV30 to TRBJ1-2; TRBD1 might be the D (6 bases). Germline CDR1 reads GTSNPN; CDR2 reads SVGIG (reference sequence). The CDR3 has 12 residues. Trimming shortened V by 3 bases and J by 4 bases, and 9 bases separated the two germline ends. The CDR3 DNA reads as TGTGCCTGGAGCGGGGGGGCCTATGGCTACACCTTC. Amino acid sequence: CAWSGGAYGYTF.

The chain has TRBV30 and TRBJ1-4; the D gene is possibly TRBD1 (5 bases). This CDR3 is built from 12 residues. V was clipped by 3 bases and J by 8 bases, with 10 bases between them. CDR1 is GTSNPN, CDR2 SVGIG, per germline (reference sequence). This CDR3 is CAWSDRGEKLFF. For the CDR3, the DNA is TGTGCCTGGAGCGATCGGGGGGAAAAACTGTTTTTT.

This rearrangement joins TRBV19 to TRBJ1-5; 9 bases map to TRBD1. CDR1 and CDR2 from the germline V gene are LNHDA and SQIVND (reference sequence). Unmatched junction bases numbered 7, after V lost 9 bases and J lost 1 base. The length of the CDR3 is 15 residues. CDR3 amino acids: CASKTGGKSNQPQHF. CDR3 coding DNA: TGTGCCAGCAAAACAGGGGGCAAAAGCAATCAGCCCCAGCATTTT.

This rearrangement joins TRBV29-1 to TRBJ2-7; weak D call: TRBD1 (5 bases). The V end was cut by 4 bases, the J end by 6 bases, with 13 bases between. The CDR3 is 12 residues long. From germline, CDR1 is SQVTM and CDR2 ANQGSEA. The CDR3 region is CSVATGDPEQYF. In DNA, the CDR3 is TGCAGCGTTGCTACAGGCGATCCCGAGCAGTACTTC.

This chain uses TRBV5-6 with TRBJ1-2, with 9 nucleotides matching TRBD1. This CDR3 spans 15 amino acids. Germline CDR1 is SGHDT and CDR2 is YYEEEE. Germline trimming cut 4 bases from V and 6 bases from J; bases unmatched to any gene: 10. Here the CDR3 DNA reads TGTGCCAGCAGCCCCACGGGACAGGGTTCGGATGGCTACACCTTC. It translates to CASSPTGQGSDGYTF.

The chain joins TRBV5-4 to TRBJ1-1, with TRBD1 matching 10 bases. Trimming cost V 4 bases and J 2 bases; bases outside gene matches: 5. CDR3 length equals 15 residues. Germline CDR1 is SGHNT and CDR2 is YYREEE (reference sequence). CDR3: CASSRGQGLNTEAFF. The CDR3 DNA reads as TGTGCCAGCAGCCGGGGACAGGGGCTTAACACTGAAGCTTTCTTT.

In DNA, the CDR3 is TGTGCCAGCAGCTCGACCGGGGGGGGCGAGGACACTGAAGCTTTCTTT. Residues: CASSSTGGGEDTEAFF. The rearrangement uses TRBV7-9 and TRBJ1-1, with TRBD1 as a possible D gene (6 bases). CDR3 length: 16 amino acids. The V end was cut by 4 bases, the J end by 3 bases, with 18 bases between. Germline CDR1 reads SEHNR; CDR2 reads FQNEAQ (reference sequence).

The rearrangement uses TRBV5-1 and TRBJ1-1; 7 bases match TRBD1. CDR1 SGHRS and CDR2 YFSETQ come from the germline V gene. J gave up 7 bases and V 4 bases, and 10 bases lay outside the gene matches. The CDR3 runs to 14 residues. The CDR3 is CASSLLTGEYEAFF. The CDR3, as DNA: TGCGCCAGCAGCCTTCTCACAGGGGAATATGAAGCTTTCTTT.

The V call is TRBV7-2, the J call TRBJ1-2; tentatively, D is TRBD1 (6 bases). V was pared by 4 bases and J by 4 bases, with 13 bases between. The germline V gene has CDR1 SGHTA and CDR2 FQGNSA. The CDR3 runs 14 residues. Written as DNA, the CDR3 is TGTGCCAGCAGCTCGGACAGTTTCTTCTATGGCTACACCTTC. Translated, it gives CASSSDSFFYGYTF. Supplemented by reference TRBV7-2 and TRBJ1-2, the full variable domain reads GAGVSQSPSNKVTEKGKDVELRCDPISGHTALYWYRQSLGQGLEFLIYFQGNSAPDKSGLPSDRFSAERTGGSVSTLTIQRTQQEDSAVYLCASSSDSFFYGYTFGSGTRLTVV.

The rearrangement uses TRBV5-1 and TRBJ1-1, with D tentatively TRBD1 (6 bases). The CDR3 is made up of 15 amino acids. Germline CDR1 reads SGHRS; CDR2 reads YFSETQ. V lost 4 bases, J lost 1 base, and 14 bases lay in between. CDR3 DNA: TGCGCCAGCAGCCTCCACCCAGGGGAGAACACTGAAGCTTTCTTT. This encodes CASSLHPGENTEAFF.

The chain couples TRBV11-2 to TRBJ2-1; 13 bases align to TRBD2. Germline V gives CDR1 SGHAT, CDR2 FQNNGV. The J segment lost 7 bases and the V segment lost 5 bases, leaving 11 bases of the junction unmatched. The CDR3 runs 17 residues. The CDR3 nucleotides read TGTGCCAGCAGCGCCTGGACTAGCGGGAGACAGGGGAATGAGCAGTTCTTC. It is translated as CASSAWTSGRQGNEQFF. The variable domain in full, with the rest retrieved from reference TRBV11-2 and TRBJ2-1, is EAGVAQSPRYKIIEKRQSVAFWCNPISGHATLYWYQQILGQGPKLLIQFQNNGVVDDSQLPKDRFSAERLKGVDSTLKIQPAKLEDSAVYLCASSAWTSGRQGNEQFFGPGTRLTVL.

This clone was seen only a few times. This chain links TRBV5-5 with TRBJ1-4, with D perhaps TRBD1 (6 bases). Germline V gene lookup returns CDR1 SGHKS and CDR2 YYEKEE (reference sequence). V gave up 3 bases and J gave up 8 bases, with 17 bases separating them. The CDR3 length is 15 residues. The CDR3 loop is CASSWSPGEGEKLFF. The CDR3 coding sequence is TGTGCCAGCAGCTGGAGTCCAGGGGAGGGCGAAAAACTGTTTTTT.

J is TRBJ2-7 and V is TRBV20-1; TRBD2 might be the D (6 bases). The CDR3 is made up of 11 amino acids. Deletions cut 3 bases from V and 6 bases from J, with 9 bases between. Germline V lookup: CDR1 DFQATT, CDR2 SNEGSKA (reference sequence). In nucleotides, the CDR3 is TGCAGTGCTAGCGGGAGAAGCGAGCAGTACTTC. Protein: CSASGRSEQYF.